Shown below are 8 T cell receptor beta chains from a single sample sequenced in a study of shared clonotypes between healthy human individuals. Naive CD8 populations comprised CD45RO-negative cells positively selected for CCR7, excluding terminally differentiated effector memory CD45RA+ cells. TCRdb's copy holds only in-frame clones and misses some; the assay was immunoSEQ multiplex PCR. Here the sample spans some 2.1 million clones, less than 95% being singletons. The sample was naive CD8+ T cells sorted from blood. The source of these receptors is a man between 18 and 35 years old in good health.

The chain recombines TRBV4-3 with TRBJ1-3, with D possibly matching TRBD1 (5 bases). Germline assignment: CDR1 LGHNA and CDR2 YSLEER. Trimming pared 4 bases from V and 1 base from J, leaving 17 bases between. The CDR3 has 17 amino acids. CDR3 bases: TGCGCCAGCAGCCGTATAAAGGCAGGGCCATCTGGAAACACCATATATTTT. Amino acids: CASSRIKAGPSGNTIYF.

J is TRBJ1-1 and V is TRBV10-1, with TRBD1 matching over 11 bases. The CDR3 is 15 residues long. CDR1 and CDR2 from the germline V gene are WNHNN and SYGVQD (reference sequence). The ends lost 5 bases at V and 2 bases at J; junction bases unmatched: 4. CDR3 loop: CASSPRTGGNTEAFF. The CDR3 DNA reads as TGCGCCAGCAGTCCACGGACAGGGGGCAACACTGAAGCTTTCTTT.

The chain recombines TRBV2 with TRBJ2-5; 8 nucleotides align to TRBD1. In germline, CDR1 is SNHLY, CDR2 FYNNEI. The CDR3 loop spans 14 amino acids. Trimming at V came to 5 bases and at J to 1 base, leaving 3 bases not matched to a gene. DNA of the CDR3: TGTGCCAGCAGTTCCGGACAGGGCCAAGAGACCCAGTACTTC. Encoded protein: CASSSGQGQETQYF.

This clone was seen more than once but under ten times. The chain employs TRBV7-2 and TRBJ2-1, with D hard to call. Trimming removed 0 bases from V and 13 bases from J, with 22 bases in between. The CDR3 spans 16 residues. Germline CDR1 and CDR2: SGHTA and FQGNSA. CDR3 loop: CASSLALARELVRQFF. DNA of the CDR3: TGTGCCAGCAGCTTAGCCTTAGCCCGAGAGCTCGTTCGACAGTTCTTC.

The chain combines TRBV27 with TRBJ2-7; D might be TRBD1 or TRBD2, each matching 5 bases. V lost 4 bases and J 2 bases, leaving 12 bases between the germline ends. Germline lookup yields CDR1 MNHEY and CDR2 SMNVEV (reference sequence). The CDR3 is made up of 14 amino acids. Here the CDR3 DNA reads TGTGCCAGCAGTTCACAGGAGGAAACCTACGAGCAGTACTTC. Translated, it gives CASSSQEETYEQYF.

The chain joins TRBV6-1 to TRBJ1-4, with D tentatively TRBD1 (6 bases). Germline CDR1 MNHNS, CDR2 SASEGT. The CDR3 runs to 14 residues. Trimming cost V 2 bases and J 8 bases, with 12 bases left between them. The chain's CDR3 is CASSETGMDEKLFF. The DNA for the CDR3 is TGTGCCAGCAGTGAAACAGGGATGGACGAAAAACTGTTTTTT.

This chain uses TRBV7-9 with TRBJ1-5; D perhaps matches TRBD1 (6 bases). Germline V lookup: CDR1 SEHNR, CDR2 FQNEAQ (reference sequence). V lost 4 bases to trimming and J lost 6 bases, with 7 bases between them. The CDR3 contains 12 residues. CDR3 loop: CASSWDTQPQHF. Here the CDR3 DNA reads TGTGCCAGCAGCTGGGACACTCAGCCCCAGCATTTT.

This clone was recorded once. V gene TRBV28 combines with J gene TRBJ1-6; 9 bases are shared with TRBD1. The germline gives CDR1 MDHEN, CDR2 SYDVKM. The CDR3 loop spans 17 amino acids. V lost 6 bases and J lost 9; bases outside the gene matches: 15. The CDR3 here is CASSPPEGTGFRSPLHF. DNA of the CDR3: TGTGCCAGCAGCCCTCCAGAAGGGACAGGGTTCCGTTCACCCCTCCACTTT.